The source of this T cell receptor (beta chain) is a study of T cells after posttransplantation cyclophosphamide. V was pared by 9 bases and J by 6 bases, with 9 bases of the junction left unmatched. This CDR3 spans 15 amino acids. Looked up from germline, CDR1 is LNHDA and CDR2 is SQIVND (reference sequence). The table came from immunoSEQ multiplex PCR; TCRdb's copy has only in-frame clones and leaves some out. Observed are tens of thousands of clones, no singletons, with the top ten taking 5.9%. This clone was recorded at least ten times. The sequence was obtained from a man aged 25-40 years in good health and a related stem cell transplant donor. Material: PBMCs. J is TRBJ2-2 and V is TRBV19, with 11 bases that match TRBD1. The CDR3 sequence: CASSPRTGGSGELFF. DNA of the CDR3: TGTGCCAGCTCTCCCCGGACAGGGGGCTCCGGGGAGCTGTTTTTT.